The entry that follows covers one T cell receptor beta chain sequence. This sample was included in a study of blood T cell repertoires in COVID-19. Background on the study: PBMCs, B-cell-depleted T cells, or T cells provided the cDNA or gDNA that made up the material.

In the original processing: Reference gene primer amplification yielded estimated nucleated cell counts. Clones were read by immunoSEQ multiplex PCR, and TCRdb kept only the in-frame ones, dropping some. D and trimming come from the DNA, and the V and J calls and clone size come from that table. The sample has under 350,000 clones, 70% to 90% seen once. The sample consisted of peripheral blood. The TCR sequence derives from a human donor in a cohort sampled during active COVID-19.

The CDR3 sequence is CASIPGGRTYEQYF. The CDR3 nucleotides are TGTGCCAGCATCCCCGGAGGAAGAACCTACGAGCAGTACTTC. The genes are TRBV7-9 and TRBJ2-7, with D possibly being TRBD2 (5 bases). Per the germline V gene, CDR1 is SEHNR and CDR2 is FQNEAQ (reference sequence). This CDR3 has 14 amino acids. Between the trimmed V and J ends, which lost 7 bases and 2 bases, there was a span of 15 bases.